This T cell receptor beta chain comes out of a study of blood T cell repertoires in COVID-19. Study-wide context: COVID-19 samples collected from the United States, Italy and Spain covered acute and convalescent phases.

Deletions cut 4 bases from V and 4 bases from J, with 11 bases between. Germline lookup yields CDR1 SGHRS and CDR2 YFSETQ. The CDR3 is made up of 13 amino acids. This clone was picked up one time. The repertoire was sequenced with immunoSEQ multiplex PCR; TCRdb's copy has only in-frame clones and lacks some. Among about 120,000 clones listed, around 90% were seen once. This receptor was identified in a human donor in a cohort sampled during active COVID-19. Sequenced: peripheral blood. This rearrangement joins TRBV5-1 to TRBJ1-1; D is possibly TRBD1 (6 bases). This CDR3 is CASSIGGSTEAFF. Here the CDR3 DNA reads TGCGCCAGCAGCATAGGGGGAAGCACTGAAGCTTTCTTT.